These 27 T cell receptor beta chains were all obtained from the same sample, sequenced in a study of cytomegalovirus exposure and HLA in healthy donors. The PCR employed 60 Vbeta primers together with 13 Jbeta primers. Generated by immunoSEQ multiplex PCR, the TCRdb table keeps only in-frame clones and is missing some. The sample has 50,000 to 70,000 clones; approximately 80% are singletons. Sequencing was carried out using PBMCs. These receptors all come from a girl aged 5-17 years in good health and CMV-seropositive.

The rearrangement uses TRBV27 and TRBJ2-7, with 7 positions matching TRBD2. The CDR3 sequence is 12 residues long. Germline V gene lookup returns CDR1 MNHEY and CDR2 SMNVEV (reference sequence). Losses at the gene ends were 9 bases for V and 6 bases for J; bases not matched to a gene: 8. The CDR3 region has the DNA TGTGCCAGTGGACTAGAGGGGCCCGAGCAGTACTTC. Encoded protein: CASGLEGPEQYF.

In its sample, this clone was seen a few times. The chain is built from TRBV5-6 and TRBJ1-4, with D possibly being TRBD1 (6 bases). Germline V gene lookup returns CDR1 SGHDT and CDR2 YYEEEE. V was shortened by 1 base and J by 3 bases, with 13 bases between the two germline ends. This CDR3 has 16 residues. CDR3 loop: CASSLTRWGPNEKLFF. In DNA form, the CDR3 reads TGTGCCAGCAGCTTGACGCGATGGGGGCCTAATGAAAAACTGTTTTTT.

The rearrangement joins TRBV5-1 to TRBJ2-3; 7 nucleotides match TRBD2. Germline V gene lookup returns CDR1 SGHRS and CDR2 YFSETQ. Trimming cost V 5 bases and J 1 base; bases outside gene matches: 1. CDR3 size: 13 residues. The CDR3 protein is CASSRGGTDTQYF. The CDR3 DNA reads TGCGCCAGCAGTCGGGGGGGCACAGATACGCAGTATTTT. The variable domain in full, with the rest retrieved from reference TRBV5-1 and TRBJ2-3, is KAGVTQTPRYLIKTRGQQVTLSCSPISGHRSVSWYQQTPGQGLQFLFEYFSETQRNKGNFPGRFSGRQFSNSRSEMNVSTLELGDSALYLCASSRGGTDTQYFGPGTRLTVL.

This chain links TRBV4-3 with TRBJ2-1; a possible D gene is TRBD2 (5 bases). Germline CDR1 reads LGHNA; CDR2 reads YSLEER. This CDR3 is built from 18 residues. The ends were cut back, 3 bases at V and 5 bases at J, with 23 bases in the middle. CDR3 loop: CASSHGEPGSRLHNEQFF. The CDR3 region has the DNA TGCGCCAGCAGCCATGGGGAACCGGGGAGCCGTTTGCACAATGAGCAGTTCTTC.

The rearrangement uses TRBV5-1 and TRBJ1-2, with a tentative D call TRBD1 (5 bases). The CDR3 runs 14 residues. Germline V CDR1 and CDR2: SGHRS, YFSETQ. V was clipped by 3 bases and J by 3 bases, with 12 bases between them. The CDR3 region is CASSSQGGDYGYTF. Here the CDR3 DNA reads TGCGCCAGCAGCTCGCAGGGTGGGGACTATGGCTACACCTTC.

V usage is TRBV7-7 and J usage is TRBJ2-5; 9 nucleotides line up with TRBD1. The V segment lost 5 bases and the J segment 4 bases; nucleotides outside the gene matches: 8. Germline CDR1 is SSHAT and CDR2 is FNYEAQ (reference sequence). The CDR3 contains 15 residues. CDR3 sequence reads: CASSARQGGAETQYF. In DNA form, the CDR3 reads TGTGCCAGCAGCGCCCGACAGGGGGGAGCAGAGACCCAGTACTTC.

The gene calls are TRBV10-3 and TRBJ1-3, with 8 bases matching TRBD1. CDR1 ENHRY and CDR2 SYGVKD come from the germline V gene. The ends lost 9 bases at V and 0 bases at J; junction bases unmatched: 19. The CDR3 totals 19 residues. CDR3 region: CAILSVTRGTGLSGNTIYF. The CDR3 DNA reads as TGTGCCATTTTATCGGTAACCCGAGGGACAGGCCTCTCTGGAAACACCATATATTTT.

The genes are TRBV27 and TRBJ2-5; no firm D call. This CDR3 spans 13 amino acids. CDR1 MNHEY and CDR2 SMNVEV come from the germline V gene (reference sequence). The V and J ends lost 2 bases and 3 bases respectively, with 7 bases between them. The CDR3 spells CASSLQAEETQYF. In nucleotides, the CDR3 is TGTGCCAGCAGTTTACAGGCCGAAGAGACCCAGTACTTC.

The CDR3 bases are TGTGCCAGCAGTCCCACTAGCGGGGGGGGCACAGATACGCAGTATTTT. Translation: CASSPTSGGGTDTQYF. The rearrangement links TRBV6-4 to TRBJ2-3, with TRBD2 matching over 13 bases. Germline CDR1 reads MRHNA; CDR2 reads SNTAGT. The J segment lost 1 base and the V segment lost 5 bases, leaving 3 bases of the junction unmatched. This CDR3 contains 16 residues.

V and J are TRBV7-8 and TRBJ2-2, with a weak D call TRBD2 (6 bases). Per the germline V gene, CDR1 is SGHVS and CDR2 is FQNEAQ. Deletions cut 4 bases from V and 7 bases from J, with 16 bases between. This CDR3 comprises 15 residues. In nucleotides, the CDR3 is TGTGCCAGCAGCTCTAGATGGGGGGTAGACGGGGAGCTGTTTTTT. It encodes CASSSRWGVDGELFF.

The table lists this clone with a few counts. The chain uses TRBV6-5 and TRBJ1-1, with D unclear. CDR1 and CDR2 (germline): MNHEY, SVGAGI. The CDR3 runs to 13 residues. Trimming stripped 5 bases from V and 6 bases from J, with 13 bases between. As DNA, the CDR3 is TGTGCCAGCAGTCCGGGAGAGGGCGCTGAAGCTTTCTTT. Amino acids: CASSPGEGAEAFF.

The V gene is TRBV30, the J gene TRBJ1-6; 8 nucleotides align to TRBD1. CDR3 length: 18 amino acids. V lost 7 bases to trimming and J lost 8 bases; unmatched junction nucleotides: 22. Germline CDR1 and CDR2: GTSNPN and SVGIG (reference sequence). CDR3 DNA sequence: TGTGCCTCGACCACCGGGACAGGCCACCCCCGGCCGGATTCACCCCTCCACTTT. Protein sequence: CASTTGTGHPRPDSPLHF.

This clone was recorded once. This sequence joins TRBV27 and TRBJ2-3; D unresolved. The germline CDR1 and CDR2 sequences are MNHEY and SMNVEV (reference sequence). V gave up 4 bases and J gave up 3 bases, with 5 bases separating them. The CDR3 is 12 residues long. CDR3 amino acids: CASSSITDTQYF. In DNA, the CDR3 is TGTGCCAGCAGTTCCATTACAGATACGCAGTATTTT.

The CDR3 protein is CASSEAHSADFYGYTF. DNA for the CDR3: TGTGCCAGCAGTGAAGCACATTCAGCGGACTTCTATGGCTACACCTTC. This rearrangement joins TRBV6-1 to TRBJ1-2; D unclear. V was shortened by 0 bases and J by 4 bases, with 15 bases between the two germline ends. CDR3 length: 16 amino acids. The V gene's germline CDR1 is MNHNS and CDR2 SASEGT.

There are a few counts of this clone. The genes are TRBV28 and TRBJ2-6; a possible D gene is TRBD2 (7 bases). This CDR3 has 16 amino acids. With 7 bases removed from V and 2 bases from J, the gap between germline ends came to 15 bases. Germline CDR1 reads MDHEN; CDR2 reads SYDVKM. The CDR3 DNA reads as TGTGCCAGCATCCTTGGGGGGGCCCCTGGGGCCAACGTCCTGACTTTC. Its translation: CASILGGAPGANVLTF. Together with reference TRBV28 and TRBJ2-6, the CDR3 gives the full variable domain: DVKVTQSSRYLVKRTGEKVFLECVQDMDHENMFWYRQDPGLGLRLIYFSYDVKMKEKGDIPEGYSVSREKKERFSLILESASTNQTSMYLCASILGGAPGANVLTFGAGSRLTVL.

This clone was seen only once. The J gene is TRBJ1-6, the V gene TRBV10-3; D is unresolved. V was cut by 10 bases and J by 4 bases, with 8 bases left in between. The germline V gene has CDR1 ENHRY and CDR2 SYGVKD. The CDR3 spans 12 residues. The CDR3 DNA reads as TGTGCCAGCGGTGCTTATAATTCACCCCTCCACTTT. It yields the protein CASGAYNSPLHF.

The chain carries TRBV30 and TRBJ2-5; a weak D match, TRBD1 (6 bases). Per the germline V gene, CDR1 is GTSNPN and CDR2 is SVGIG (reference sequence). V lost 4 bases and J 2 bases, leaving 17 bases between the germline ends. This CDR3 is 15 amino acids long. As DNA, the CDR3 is TGTGCCTGGAACTTAGGACAGCGAATACAAGAGACCCAGTACTTC. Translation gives CAWNLGQRIQETQYF.

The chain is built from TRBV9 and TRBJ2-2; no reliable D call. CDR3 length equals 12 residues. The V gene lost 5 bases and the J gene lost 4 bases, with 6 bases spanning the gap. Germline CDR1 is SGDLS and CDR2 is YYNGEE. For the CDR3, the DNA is TGTGCCAGCAGAAATCTCACCGGGGAGCTGTTTTTT. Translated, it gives CASRNLTGELFF.

CDR3 bases: TGCGCCAGCAGCGCACAGGGCTCGGGCCGCTCTGGAAACACCATATATTTT. Its translation is CASSAQGSGRSGNTIYF. The chain combines TRBV5-1 with TRBJ1-3; D perhaps matches TRBD1 (6 bases). The CDR3 is made up of 17 amino acids. V was clipped by 4 bases and J by 0 bases, with 17 bases between them. Germline CDR1 is SGHRS and CDR2 is YFSETQ.

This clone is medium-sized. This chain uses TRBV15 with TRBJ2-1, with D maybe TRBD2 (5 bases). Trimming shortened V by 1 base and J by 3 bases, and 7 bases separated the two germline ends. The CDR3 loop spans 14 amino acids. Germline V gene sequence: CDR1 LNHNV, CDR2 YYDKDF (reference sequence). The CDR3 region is CATSRAGLYNEQFF. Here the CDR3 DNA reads TGTGCCACCAGCAGAGCTGGACTCTACAATGAGCAGTTCTTC.

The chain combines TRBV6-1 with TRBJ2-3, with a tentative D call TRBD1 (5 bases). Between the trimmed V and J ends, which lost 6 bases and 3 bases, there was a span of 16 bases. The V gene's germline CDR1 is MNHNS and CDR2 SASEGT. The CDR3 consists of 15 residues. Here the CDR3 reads CASRTGAPWTDTQYF. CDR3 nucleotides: TGTGCCAGCAGGACTGGGGCTCCCTGGACAGATACGCAGTATTTT.

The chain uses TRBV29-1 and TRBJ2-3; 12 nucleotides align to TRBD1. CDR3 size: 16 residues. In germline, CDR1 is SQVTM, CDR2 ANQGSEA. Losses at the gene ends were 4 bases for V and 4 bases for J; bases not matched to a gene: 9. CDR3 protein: CSVAAPGQGASDTQYF. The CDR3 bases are TGCAGCGTTGCAGCTCCGGGACAGGGGGCTTCAGATACGCAGTATTTT.

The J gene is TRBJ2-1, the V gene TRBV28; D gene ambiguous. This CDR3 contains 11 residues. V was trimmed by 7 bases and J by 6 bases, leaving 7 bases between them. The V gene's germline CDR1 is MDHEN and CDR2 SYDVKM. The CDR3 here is CASMSFNEQFF. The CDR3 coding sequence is TGTGCCAGCATGTCGTTCAATGAGCAGTTCTTC.

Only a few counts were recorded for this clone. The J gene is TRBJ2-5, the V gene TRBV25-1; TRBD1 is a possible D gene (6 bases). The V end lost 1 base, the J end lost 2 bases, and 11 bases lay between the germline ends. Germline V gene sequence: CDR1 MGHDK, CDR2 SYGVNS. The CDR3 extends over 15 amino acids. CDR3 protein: CASSEWGQGQETQYF. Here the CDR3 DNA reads TGTGCCAGCAGTGAATGGGGACAAGGGCAAGAGACCCAGTACTTC.

CDR3 DNA: TGTGCCAGCAGGACAGAAGGGGGCACTGAAGCTTTCTTT. Its protein is CASRTEGGTEAFF. The V call is TRBV2, the J call TRBJ1-1, with D tentatively TRBD1 (6 bases). Deletions cut 6 bases from V and 4 bases from J, with 12 bases between. The CDR3 has 13 amino acids. In germline, CDR1 is SNHLY, CDR2 FYNNEI. The full variable domain, completed using reference TRBV2 and TRBJ1-1, is EPEVTQTPSHQVTQMGQEVILRCVPISNHLYFYWYRQILGQKVEFLVSFYNNEISEKSEIFDDQFSVERPDGSNFTLKIRSTKLEDSAMYFCASRTEGGTEAFFGQGTRLTVV.

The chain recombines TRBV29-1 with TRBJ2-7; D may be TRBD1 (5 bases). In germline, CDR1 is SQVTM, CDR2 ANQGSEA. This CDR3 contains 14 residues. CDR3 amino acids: CSGLGASDSYEQYF. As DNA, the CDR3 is TGCAGTGGCCTTGGGGCCAGCGATTCCTACGAGCAGTACTTC.

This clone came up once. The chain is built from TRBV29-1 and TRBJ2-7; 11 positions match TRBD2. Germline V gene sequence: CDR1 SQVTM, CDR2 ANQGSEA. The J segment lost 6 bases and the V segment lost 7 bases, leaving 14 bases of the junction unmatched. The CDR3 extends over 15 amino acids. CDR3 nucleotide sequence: TGCAGCGCGTCTAGCGGGGGGACCCCAGGGGCCGAGCAGTACGTC. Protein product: CSASSGGTPGAEQYV.